One and the same sample provided the 7 T cell receptor beta chains below, sequenced in a study of T cell responses to AZD1222 COVID-19 vaccine. TCRdb's table, derived via immunoSEQ multiplex PCR, lists solely in-frame clones and lacks some. Among just under 150,000 clones listed, nearly 90% were seen once. The sequencing here drew on peripheral blood, taken 28 days after the second dose of the MenACWY control vaccine. The source of these receptors is an adult who received the MenACWY meningococcal vaccine as a control.

The chain employs TRBV5-1 and TRBJ2-5; TRBD1 might be the D (6 bases). V lost 3 bases to trimming and J lost 1 base, with 10 bases between them. The germline V gene encodes CDR1 SGHRS and CDR2 YFSETQ. The CDR3 has 14 amino acids. The CDR3 region has the DNA TGCGCCAGCAGCTATATGGGGGCCCAAGAGACCCAGTACTTC. This encodes CASSYMGAQETQYF.

The gene calls are TRBV7-2 and TRBJ1-1; tentative D call: TRBD1 (6 bases). This CDR3 has 17 amino acids. Germline V gene data show CDR1 as SGHTA and CDR2 as FQGNSA. Trimming left V 1 base short and J 0 bases short, with 15 bases between. As DNA, the CDR3 is TGTGCCAGCAGCTTAGGAGGGCCCAGGGGCATGAACACTGAAGCTTTCTTT. Translated: CASSLGGPRGMNTEAFF. Combining the CDR3 with reference TRBV7-2 and TRBJ1-1 gives the whole variable domain GAGVSQSPSNKVTEKGKDVELRCDPISGHTALYWYRQSLGQGLEFLIYFQGNSAPDKSGLPSDRFSAERTGGSVSTLTIQRTQQEDSAVYLCASSLGGPRGMNTEAFFGQGTRLTVV.

The rearrangement uses TRBV7-2 and TRBJ1-1, with D unresolved. The CDR3 spans 15 residues. The germline V gene has CDR1 SGHTA and CDR2 FQGNSA. Deletions cut 0 bases from V and 7 bases from J, with 15 bases between. CDR3 nucleotides: TGTGCCAGCAGCTTAGCGGTACGTCGGTCCGTTGAAGCTTTCTTT. This gives the protein CASSLAVRRSVEAFF. The whole variable domain, remainder taken from reference TRBV7-2 and TRBJ1-1, is GAGVSQSPSNKVTEKGKDVELRCDPISGHTALYWYRQSLGQGLEFLIYFQGNSAPDKSGLPSDRFSAERTGGSVSTLTIQRTQQEDSAVYLCASSLAVRRSVEAFFGQGTRLTVV.

V is TRBV2 and J is TRBJ1-5; D remains unclear. V was pared by 8 bases and J by 2 bases, with 13 bases between. Looked up from germline, CDR1 is SNHLY and CDR2 is FYNNEI. CDR3 length equals 14 residues. CDR3 sequence reads: CASCLGLRNQPQHF. The DNA for the CDR3 is TGTGCCAGCTGTTTAGGGCTCCGCAATCAGCCCCAGCATTTT.

The V call is TRBV11-2, the J call TRBJ2-1, with a weak D call TRBD1 (6 bases). The length of the CDR3 is 15 residues. The V gene's germline CDR1 is SGHAT and CDR2 FQNNGV. Trimming cost V 1 base and J 4 bases, with 11 bases left between them. The CDR3 coding sequence is TGTGCCAGCAGCTTAGTCAGGGGAAGGTACAATGAGCAGTTCTTC. Residues: CASSLVRGRYNEQFF.

V and J are TRBV5-5 and TRBJ1-1; D possibly corresponds to TRBD1 (6 bases). CDR3 length: 13 residues. Per germline, CDR1 SGHKS and CDR2 YYEKEE (reference sequence). With 4 bases removed from V and 4 bases from J, the gap between germline ends came to 11 bases. CDR3 region: CASSPTGSTEAFF. Written as DNA, the CDR3 is TGTGCCAGCAGCCCCACAGGGAGCACTGAAGCTTTCTTT.

This sequence joins TRBV2 and TRBJ1-1; the match to TRBD1 covers 9 bases. The V gene end was trimmed by 5 bases and the J gene end by 0 bases; junction bases not matched to a gene: 10. Germline V gene data show CDR1 as SNHLY and CDR2 as FYNNEI. The CDR3 runs to 17 residues. The CDR3 DNA is TGTGCCAGCAGTTATAGACAGGGGGGGAGAATGAACACTGAAGCTTTCTTT. Protein: CASSYRQGGRMNTEAFF. The full variable domain, in which reference TRBV2 and TRBJ1-1 provide the parts outside the CDR3, is EPEVTQTPSHQVTQMGQEVILRCVPISNHLYFYWYRQILGQKVEFLVSFYNNEISEKSEIFDDQFSVERPDGSNFTLKIRSTKLEDSAMYFCASSYRQGGRMNTEAFFGQGTRLTVV.